These T cell receptor beta chains were read from a single sample in a study of radiotherapy plus CTLA-4 blockade in lung cancer. Libraries were prepared by immunoSEQ multiplex PCR; TCRdb keeps only in-frame clonotypes and omits some of them. This table holds about 62,000 clones, about 72% found once. Sequencing used peripheral blood, obtained from a patient treated with radiotherapy plus ipilimumab. The receptors stem from a human donor with non-small cell lung cancer who had a complete response to radiotherapy plus ipilimumab. Each CDR3 is given with its conserved first and last residue. The D gene is left open where the match is weak. Only some rows state a clone size, as once, few, many or a class for expanded clones.

NA	TRBJ2-2	TRBV19	NA	CASSIVGLAYTGELFF	TGTGCCAGTAGTATAGTAGGCCTAGCCTACACCGGGGAGCTGTTTTTT
NA	TRBJ1-1	TRBV29-1	NA	CSASRVLTPEAFF	TGCAGCGCATCCAGGGTCTTAACCCCTGAAGCTTTCTTT
NA	TRBJ2-3	TRBV5-4	TRBD2	CASSFRAGGPLDTQYF	TGTGCCAGCAGCTTCCGGGCGGGGGGGCCCCTAGATACGCAGTATTTT
NA	TRBJ1-1	TRBV5-1	NA	CASSSNPPGTEAFF	TGCGCCAGCAGCTCTAATCCCCCAGGCACTGAAGCTTTCTTT
NA	TRBJ1-5	TRBV10-3	NA	CAISDQGPNQPQHF	TGTGCCATCAGTGATCAGGGCCCCAATCAGCCCCAGCATTTT
NA	TRBJ2-5	TRBV5-1	TRBD2	CASSSGATSGIVETQYF	TGCGCCAGCAGCTCCGGGGCTACTAGCGGGATTGTCGAGACCCAGTACTTC
NA	TRBJ2-7	TRBV11-3	NA	CASSLLGITYEQYF	TGTGCCAGCAGCTTACTCGGGATCACCTACGAGCAGTACTTC
NA	TRBJ1-5	TRBV6-6	TRBD1	CASSPRQGYQPQHF	TGTGCCAGCAGTCCCAGACAGGGCTATCAGCCCCAGCATTTT
NA	TRBJ1-6	TRBV5-5	TRBD1	CASSEGTGQNSPLHF	TGTGCCAGCAGCGAGGGGACAGGGCAGAATTCACCCCTCCACTTT
large	TRBJ1-4	TRBV7-2	NA	CASSLVGGGGGEKLFF	TGTGCCAGCAGCTTAGTAGGGGGGGGCGGTGGTGAAAAACTGTTTTTT
NA	TRBJ2-6	TRBV19	NA	CATGGVGGRSGANVLTF	TGTGCCACCGGGGGGGTAGGGGGCCGGTCTGGGGCCAACGTCCTGACTTTC
NA	TRBJ2-6	TRBV28	TRBD2	CASRPGGVGANVLTF	TGTGCCAGCAGGCCCGGGGGGGTTGGGGCCAACGTCCTGACTTTC
NA	TRBJ1-2	TRBV10-3	TRBD1	CAIRGNVGQGKSYGYTF	TGTGCCATCAGGGGGAACGTGGGACAGGGCAAATCCTATGGCTACACCTTC
NA	TRBJ1-4	TRBV4-3	NA	CASSQRHAINEKLFF	TGCGCCAGCAGCCAAAGACACGCGATTAATGAAAAACTGTTTTTT
NA	TRBJ1-1	TRBV6-5	NA	CASSTPRGNTEAFF	TGTGCCAGCAGTACCCCCCGGGGGAACACTGAAGCTTTCTTT
NA	TRBJ2-7	TRBV7-2	NA	CASSLASSSYEQYF	TGTGCCAGCAGCTTGGCATCCTCGTCCTACGAGCAGTACTTC
NA	TRBJ1-1	TRBV25-1	TRBD1	CASSGTGRWTEAFF	TGTGCCAGCAGTGGGACAGGGAGATGGACTGAAGCTTTCTTT
NA	TRBJ2-7	TRBV23-1	NA	CASTSSILLGWSEQYF	TGCGCCAGCACCTCAAGTATCTTACTAGGCTGGTCGGAGCAGTACTTC
once	TRBJ2-7	TRBV4-3	TRBD2	CASSQRLAGGSGRNEQYF	TGCGCCAGCAGCCAGCGACTAGCGGGGGGTAGTGGAAGGAACGAGCAGTACTTC
NA	TRBJ1-2	TRBV13	TRBD1	CASSPRTGKNYGYTF	TGTGCCAGCAGCCCCCGGACAGGTAAGAACTATGGCTACACCTTC
NA	TRBJ1-6	TRBV5-4	NA	CASSSGLINSPLHF	TGTGCCAGCAGCTCAGGGTTAATTAATTCACCCCTCCACTTT
NA	TRBJ2-6	TRBV7-6	NA	CASSSVFSGANVLTF	TGTGCCAGCAGCTCGGTGTTCTCTGGGGCCAACGTCCTGACTTTC
NA	TRBJ2-5	TRBV5-1	NA	CASSLGLGRETQYF	TGCGCCAGCAGCTTGGGGCTGGGCCGGGAGACCCAGTACTTC
NA	TRBJ2-1	TRBV14	NA	CASSQQRNWHEQFF	TGTGCCAGCAGCCAACAGCGGAATTGGCATGAGCAGTTCTTC
NA	TRBJ2-1	TRBV7-2	TRBD2	CASSLARAGGTTRTYNEQFF	TGTGCCAGCAGCTTAGCGCGGGCGGGGGGCACTACTAGAACCTACAATGAGCAGTTCTTC
NA	TRBJ1-4	TRBV2	TRBD1	CASSVQQGAVNEKLFF	TGTGCCAGCAGTGTACAACAGGGGGCTGTAAATGAAAAACTGTTTTTT
NA	TRBJ2-7	TRBV19	TRBD1	CASSMTGRTGQYF	TGTGCCAGTAGTATGACAGGGAGAACGGGGCAGTACTTC
NA	TRBJ2-7	TRBV7-9	TRBD2	CASSLLGGRVYEQYF	TGTGCCAGCAGCTTACTGGGCGGGAGAGTTTACGAGCAGTACTTC
NA	TRBJ1-1	TRBV30	NA	CAWKYLGGTEAFF	TGTGCCTGGAAATATCTGGGGGGCACTGAAGCTTTCTTT
NA	TRBJ2-3	TRBV5-1	TRBD2	CASSPERGSTDTQYF	TGCGCCAGCAGTCCCGAGCGGGGGAGCACAGATACGCAGTATTTT
NA	TRBJ2-7	TRBV28	TRBD2	CASSLPPGLAGVRKYEQYF	TGTGCCAGCAGTTTACCGCCGGGACTAGCGGGAGTAAGGAAGTACGAGCAGTACTTC
NA	TRBJ2-3	TRBV7-9	NA	CASSLAPGAGLDTQYF	TGTGCCAGCAGCTTAGCTCCAGGGGCCGGATTAGATACGCAGTATTTT
NA	TRBJ2-4	TRBV5-1	NA	CASSLDNPPRGIQYF	TGCGCCAGCAGCTTGGATAACCCGCCCAGGGGCATTCAGTACTTC
few	TRBJ1-1	TRBV7-9	NA	CASSPNSGTEAFF	TGTGCCAGCAGCCCCAATTCGGGGACTGAAGCTTTCTTT
few	TRBJ1-6	TRBV30	NA	CAWRTRSGRDNSPLHF	TGTGCCTGGAGAACTCGATCGGGGAGGGATAATTCACCCCTCCACTTT
NA	TRBJ1-4	TRBV19	NA	CASKYQGATNEKLFF	TGTGCCAGTAAATATCAGGGTGCAACTAATGAAAAACTGTTTTTT
once	TRBJ1-6	TRBV4-2	TRBD1	CASSLSLQGKDNSPLHF	TGTGCCAGCAGCCTATCATTACAGGGGAAGGATAATTCACCCCTCCACTTT